This TCR beta chain was recorded in a study of early T cells in non-severe SARS-CoV-2 infection. Looking at the study overall: Sequencing of bulk RNA from unsorted whole blood was done, without chain pairing. General observations from the study: The matching step, a VDJdb search, favored anti-spike CD8 responses and missed private and CD4 specificities.

Unique molecular identifiers were added to individual cDNA molecules. Via MiXCR, TCRdb re-called the 5' RACE reads, giving one row per CDR3 protein. The sample holds about 37,000 distinct CDR3 sequences, less than 6.5% seen once. This clonotype has at least ten counts. Its specificity is not known. This CDR3 spans 14 amino acids. J lost 5 bases, V lost 6 bases, and 10 bases had no gene match. Per germline, CDR1 SQVTM and CDR2 ANQGSEA. The receptor's source is an adult who was a healthcare worker with PCR-confirmed SARS-CoV-2 infection or an uninfected control (not recorded which). Sequencing used whole blood, obtained at baseline. V gene TRBV29-1 combines with J gene TRBJ1-1, with 9 bases identical to TRBD1. The CDR3 DNA reads as TGCAGCGTACGCACAGGGGGCGTCGAGACTGAAGCTTTCTTT. Residues: CSVRTGGVETEAFF.